Below are 30 T cell receptor beta chains sequenced from a single sample in a study of CD8+ T cells in alopecia areata. Extraction of RNA preceded its reverse transcription into cDNA, which served as the sequencing template. TCRdb keeps only in-frame clones here, not all; method: immunoSEQ multiplex PCR. Among 100,000 to 150,000 clones listed, 50% to 60% were seen once. The sample consisted of CD4+ T cells sorted from blood, taken at week 0. Receptors originate from a human donor with alopecia areata.

The gene calls are TRBV14 and TRBJ2-5, with 8 bases fitting TRBD2. From germline, CDR1 is SGHDN and CDR2 FVKESK. The CDR3 sequence is 15 residues long. Germline trimming cut 5 bases from V and 4 bases from J; bases unmatched to any gene: 9. For the CDR3, the DNA is TGTGCCAGCAGCTCCCTCCAGGCGGGGGGAGAGACCCAGTACTTC. Its protein product is CASSSLQAGGETQYF.

V gene TRBV5-1 combines with J gene TRBJ2-3, with D uncertain. Trimming took 0 bases from V and 1 from J, leaving 9 bases between them. Germline CDR1 SGHRS, CDR2 YFSETQ. The CDR3 is made up of 15 amino acids. CDR3: CASSLGRGGTDTQYF. The CDR3 nucleotides are TGCGCCAGCAGCTTGGGGCGAGGAGGCACAGATACGCAGTATTTT.

This chain connects TRBV6-5 to TRBJ2-3; D may be TRBD2 (7 bases). V was cut by 0 bases and J by 7 bases, with 11 bases left in between. CDR1 and CDR2 from the germline V gene are MNHEY and SVGAGI. This CDR3 spans 14 amino acids. CDR3 in amino acids: CASSYSGGTYTQYF. The CDR3 DNA reads as TGTGCCAGCAGTTACTCGGGAGGGACATATACGCAGTATTTT.

The gene calls are TRBV27 and TRBJ2-7; 7 bases are a match to TRBD1. Germline lookup yields CDR1 MNHEY and CDR2 SMNVEV (reference sequence). This CDR3 region has 15 residues. J lost 2 bases, V lost 5 bases, and 9 bases had no gene match. DNA for the CDR3: TGTGCCAGCAGTCTAAAGTGGACAGGCGCCTACGAGCAGTACTTC. Translating gives CASSLKWTGAYEQYF.

This clone was recorded a few times. The chain has TRBV7-9 and TRBJ2-1; D may match TRBD1 or TRBD2 (5 bases each). Germline lookup yields CDR1 SEHNR and CDR2 FQNEAQ (reference sequence). The V end was cut by 6 bases, the J end by 8 bases, with 20 bases between. This CDR3 contains 15 residues. CDR3 sequence (DNA): TGTGCCAGCAGTTGGACCGGGACGCTGTTAGATGAGCAGTTCTTC. It is translated as CASSWTGTLLDEQFF.

The V and J genes are TRBV27 and TRBJ1-2; TRBD1 is a possible D gene (6 bases). The CDR3 runs 15 residues. The V gene lost 5 bases and the J gene lost 1 base, with 14 bases spanning the gap. Germline V gives CDR1 MNHEY, CDR2 SMNVEV (reference sequence). The CDR3 coding sequence is TGTGCCAGCAGTGCCCGGGACACTCTTAACTATGGCTACACCTTC. As protein: CASSARDTLNYGYTF.

J is TRBJ2-5 and V is TRBV9; D remains ambiguous. Looked up from germline, CDR1 is SGDLS and CDR2 is YYNGEE. V lost 2 bases to trimming and J lost 5 bases, with 16 bases between them. CDR3 length equals 15 residues. In nucleotides, the CDR3 is TGTGCCAGCAGCGTCGGCCAGAGCCTATGGGAGACCCAGTACTTC. It codes for CASSVGQSLWETQYF.

This clone was found once. The chain joins TRBV19 to TRBJ2-7; 10 nucleotides line up with TRBD1. CDR1 LNHDA and CDR2 SQIVND come from the germline V gene (reference sequence). CDR3 length: 14 amino acids. The junction had 6 bases not matched to a gene; V was cut back by 5 bases and J by 5 bases. DNA for the CDR3: TGTGCCAGTAGTTCCGGGACAGGGGTCGACGAGCAGTACTTC. This translates into CASSSGTGVDEQYF.

CDR3 sequence reads: CASSITDSGVETQYF. The CDR3 region has the DNA TGTGCCAGTAGTATTACCGATTCAGGGGTAGAGACCCAGTACTTC. The chain combines TRBV19 with TRBJ2-5; a weak D match, TRBD1 (6 bases). Germline V gene data show CDR1 as LNHDA and CDR2 as SQIVND (reference sequence). CDR3 length: 15 residues. V dropped 3 bases and J dropped 4 bases, with 15 bases sitting between them.

The rearrangement links TRBV4-1 to TRBJ2-5; TRBD1 might be the D (5 bases). CDR3 length: 13 amino acids. Germline V gene sequence: CDR1 MGHRA, CDR2 YSYEKL. V was cut by 5 bases and J by 4 bases, with 11 bases left in between. This chain's CDR3 is CASSKGRSETQYF. The CDR3 DNA sequence: TGCGCCAGCAGCAAGGGGCGTTCAGAGACCCAGTACTTC.

This chain links TRBV5-1 with TRBJ2-5, with 7 positions matching TRBD2. The CDR3 runs 14 residues. Germline V gene lookup returns CDR1 SGHRS and CDR2 YFSETQ. Trimming at V came to 3 bases and at J to 5 bases, leaving 7 bases not matched to a gene. The CDR3 coding sequence is TGCGCCAGCAGCTCTAGCGGTAGAAGGGAGACCCAGTACTTC. The encoded protein is CASSSSGRRETQYF.

This clone was observed a handful of times. The V call is TRBV29-1, the J call TRBJ2-7; D is uncertain. The germline CDR1 and CDR2 sequences are SQVTM and ANQGSEA. V was cut by 7 bases and J by 3 bases, with 22 bases left in between. The CDR3 loop spans 15 amino acids. This CDR3 reads CSGIEPRHGYYEQYF. CDR3 sequence (DNA): TGCAGCGGTATAGAACCGCGGCACGGGTACTACGAGCAGTACTTC.

This clone was picked up a small number of times. J is TRBJ1-5 and V is TRBV5-6, with TRBD1 as a possible D gene (5 bases). V was cut by 2 bases and J by 5 bases, with 17 bases left in between. Germline assignment: CDR1 SGHDT and CDR2 YYEEEE. The CDR3 length is 16 residues. CDR3 protein: CASSLRAGIGHQPQHF. The CDR3 DNA follows: TGTGCCAGCAGCTTACGGGCAGGGATCGGGCATCAGCCCCAGCATTTT. Full variable domain (missing parts from reference TRBV5-6 and TRBJ1-5): DAGVTQSPTHLIKTRGQQVTLRCSPKSGHDTVSWYQQALGQGPQFIFQYYEEEERQRGNFPDRFSGHQFPNYSSELNVNALLLGDSALYLCASSLRAGIGHQPQHFGDGTRLSIL.

CDR3 sequence reads: CASSSRGPQNTEAFF. The CDR3 bases are TGTGCCAGTAGTAGCAGGGGCCCACAAAACACTGAAGCTTTCTTT. The chain joins TRBV19 to TRBJ1-1; D possibly corresponds to TRBD1 (6 bases). Trimming shortened V by 4 bases and J by 2 bases, and 14 bases separated the two germline ends. The CDR3 runs to 15 residues. Per germline, CDR1 LNHDA and CDR2 SQIVND (reference sequence).

A few counts support this clone. The chain couples TRBV10-3 to TRBJ2-2; a possible D gene is TRBD1 (5 bases). CDR3 size: 17 residues. With 4 bases removed from V and 5 bases from J, the gap between germline ends came to 20 bases. CDR1 and CDR2 from the germline V gene are ENHRY and SYGVKD. This CDR3 is CAISGTLETSGTGELFF. DNA of the CDR3: TGTGCCATCAGTGGGACACTCGAAACGAGTGGGACCGGGGAGCTGTTTTTT.

There are a few counts of this clone. The chain employs TRBV28 and TRBJ1-2, with D perhaps TRBD1 (5 bases). Trimming took off 5 bases at V and 4 bases at J, with 14 bases between the two ends. The length of the CDR3 is 14 residues. Per germline, CDR1 MDHEN and CDR2 SYDVKM. The CDR3 region has the DNA TGTGCCAGCAGTCCTCAGGGTCCCTTCTATGGCTACACCTTC. Translating gives CASSPQGPFYGYTF.

A few counts support this clone. The chain uses TRBV5-6 and TRBJ2-7; a weak D match, TRBD1 (5 bases). The V and J ends lost 4 bases and 3 bases respectively, with 11 bases between them. CDR1 SGHDT and CDR2 YYEEEE come from the germline V gene. CDR3 size: 13 residues. In DNA, the CDR3 is TGTGCCAGCAGCCCTCGGCAGGGCTACGAGCAGTACTTC. It specifies CASSPRQGYEQYF.

This clone was seen just once. The chain carries TRBV5-4 and TRBJ2-3; D ambiguous. V gave up 5 bases and J gave up 2 bases, with 24 bases separating them. CDR1 is SGHNT, CDR2 YYREEE, per germline (reference sequence). The CDR3 contains 18 residues. The DNA for the CDR3 is TGTGCCAGCAGTCCGAGCCCGGAGCGCCTTAGTATCACAGATACGCAGTATTTT. As protein: CASSPSPERLSITDTQYF.

This chain uses TRBV5-1 with TRBJ2-2; D call uncertain. From germline, CDR1 is SGHRS and CDR2 YFSETQ. Trimming pared 1 base from V and 4 bases from J, leaving 8 bases between. The CDR3 spans 14 residues. CDR3 bases: TGCGCCAGCAGCTTGATTGAGGTCACCGGGGAGCTGTTTTTT. It codes for CASSLIEVTGELFF.

This clone appeared a few times. This rearrangement joins TRBV4-1 to TRBJ2-7, with D unresolved. CDR1 is MGHRA and CDR2 is YSYEKL in the germline V gene. V was cut by 4 bases and J by 4 bases, with 14 bases left in between. The CDR3 loop spans 14 amino acids. The CDR3 DNA sequence: TGCGCCAGCAGCCGCGTGGAAGCCTCTTACGAGCAGTACTTC. Its protein is CASSRVEASYEQYF.

This clone was detected only a few times. The CDR3 loop reads CASSGTGSYNEQFF. The CDR3 nucleotides read TGTGCCAGCAGTGGGACTGGCTCCTACAATGAGCAGTTCTTC. The chain has TRBV28 and TRBJ2-1; possible D gene TRBD2, 6 bases. Trimming removed 5 bases from V and 0 bases from J, with 8 bases in between. From germline, CDR1 is MDHEN and CDR2 SYDVKM. This CDR3 is 14 amino acids long.

This chain links TRBV7-2 with TRBJ2-5, with 8 nucleotides matching TRBD1. This CDR3 has 13 amino acids. The germline V gene has CDR1 SGHTA and CDR2 FQGNSA. The ends lost 4 bases at V and 5 bases at J; junction bases unmatched: 3. The CDR3 DNA follows: TGTGCCAGCAGCTGGGACAGGCTGGAGACCCAGTACTTC. Protein product: CASSWDRLETQYF.

The chain is built from TRBV7-8 and TRBJ2-6; D is possibly TRBD1 or TRBD2 (5 bases each). Per the germline V gene, CDR1 is SGHVS and CDR2 is FQNEAQ. Trimming cost V 5 bases and J 0 bases, with 11 bases left between them. CDR3 length: 16 amino acids. The CDR3 DNA reads TGTGCCAGCAGCCCTCCAGGGACCTCTGGGGCCAACGTCCTGACTTTC. Translating gives CASSPPGTSGANVLTF.

The chain carries TRBV27 and TRBJ2-5; 7 bases map to TRBD2. CDR1 and CDR2 (germline): MNHEY, SMNVEV (reference sequence). V gave up 0 bases and J gave up 4 bases; unmatched junction bases: 11. The CDR3 runs to 17 residues. In DNA form, the CDR3 reads TGTGCCAGCAGTTTATCGTGGGGTTCGGGGGGTCGAGAGACCCAGTACTTC. Protein sequence: CASSLSWGSGGRETQYF.

The genes are TRBV7-2 and TRBJ2-5; 8 bases match TRBD2. V lost 5 bases and J lost 2; bases outside the gene matches: 10. This CDR3 spans 16 amino acids. Looked up from germline, CDR1 is SGHTA and CDR2 is FQGNSA. The CDR3 coding sequence is TGTGCCAGCAGCCCAGGCGGGGGGCGGGGTCAAGAGACCCAGTACTTC. The encoded protein is CASSPGGGRGQETQYF.

This chain joins TRBV2 and TRBJ1-1; 11 positions agree with TRBD1. The CDR3 extends over 14 amino acids. The germline gives CDR1 SNHLY, CDR2 FYNNEI. V shed 7 bases and J 3 bases; nucleotides not matched to a gene: 4. In DNA form, the CDR3 reads TGTGCCAGCATTTCGGGACAGGGGGACACTGAAGCTTTCTTT. Residues: CASISGQGDTEAFF.

V gene TRBV20-1 combines with J gene TRBJ1-4; D ambiguous. V lost 5 bases and J lost 7, with 8 bases in between. The CDR3 has 11 residues. Per the germline V gene, CDR1 is DFQATT and CDR2 is SNEGSKA (reference sequence). The CDR3 sequence: CSAPGGEKLFF. The CDR3 bases are TGCAGTGCTCCGGGCGGTGAAAAACTGTTTTTT.

The genes are TRBV5-4 and TRBJ2-4; D may be TRBD2 (7 bases). From germline, CDR1 is SGHNT and CDR2 YYREEE (reference sequence). CDR3 length equals 16 residues. V was clipped by 5 bases and J by 8 bases, with 23 bases between them. CDR3 DNA sequence: TGTGCCAGCAGGATAGGGGGTGAGACGGGAGGAGACATTCAGTACTTC. This sequence encodes CASRIGGETGGDIQYF.

The rearrangement joins TRBV10-3 to TRBJ2-1; 11 bases line up with TRBD2. The V and J ends lost 6 bases and 5 bases, in that order; junction bases with no gene match: 6. In germline, CDR1 is ENHRY, CDR2 SYGVKD. CDR3 size: 15 residues. The CDR3 DNA reads TGTGCCATCAGACCAGGGACTAGCGGAGACAATGAGCAGTTCTTC. Protein product: CAIRPGTSGDNEQFF.

The chain combines TRBV7-3 with TRBJ2-5; 8 bases align to TRBD2. V trimming: 5 bases; J trimming: 1 base; junction bases outside the gene matches: 0. From germline, CDR1 is SGHTA and CDR2 FQGTGA. The CDR3 has 13 residues. As DNA, the CDR3 is TGTGCCAGCAGCGCGGGGGGCCAAGAGACCCAGTACTTC. It translates to CASSAGGQETQYF.